A selection of T cell receptor beta chains follows, all from one sample in a study of Tregs in tolerant kidney transplant recipients. Here immunoSEQ multiplex PCR was the method, and the copy in TCRdb shows in-frame clones only, minus some. The repertoire holds about 87,000 clones, with over 85% as singletons. Sample: CD4+ T cells from blood, taken before the transplant. The receptor set was obtained from a human donor who received a combined kidney and bone marrow transplant. CDR3s include the opening cysteine and the closing phenylalanine or tryptophan. Fields, in order: CDR3 protein, CDR3 DNA, J gene, D gene, clone size, V gene. The D gene is left open where the match is weak. The size of a clone is reported for some rows only, either as once, few or many, or as a class for expanded clones.

cdr3_aa: CASSPRLAESTDTQYF
cdr3_nt: TGCGCCAGCAGCCCCCGACTAGCGGAGTCCACAGATACGCAGTATTTT
j_call: TRBJ2-3
d_call: TRBD2
clone_size: -
v_call: TRBV5-1

cdr3_aa: CASSEGRSNEQFF
cdr3_nt: TGTGCCAGCAGTGAGGGCCGGAGTAATGAGCAGTTCTTC
j_call: TRBJ2-1
d_call: -
clone_size: -
v_call: TRBV5-5

cdr3_aa: CASSYGLAIQETQYF
cdr3_nt: TGTGCCAGCAGCTATGGACTAGCAATACAAGAGACCCAGTACTTC
j_call: TRBJ2-5
d_call: TRBD2
clone_size: -
v_call: TRBV5-4

cdr3_aa: CASSLRLNSGANVLTF
cdr3_nt: TGTGCCAGCAGCTTGAGGTTAAACTCTGGGGCCAACGTCCTGACTTTC
j_call: TRBJ2-6
d_call: -
clone_size: -
v_call: TRBV11-3

cdr3_aa: CASSVTGGRAYNEQFF
cdr3_nt: TGTGCCAGCAGCGTAACTGGGGGGAGGGCCTACAATGAGCAGTTCTTC
j_call: TRBJ2-1
d_call: TRBD2
clone_size: -
v_call: TRBV9

cdr3_aa: CASITDRGSTEAFF
cdr3_nt: TGTGCCAGCATCACCGACAGGGGTTCCACTGAAGCTTTCTTT
j_call: TRBJ1-1
d_call: -
clone_size: -
v_call: TRBV21-1

cdr3_aa: CASSKNRGSYEQYF
cdr3_nt: TGTGCCAGCAGCAAAAACAGGGGTTCCTACGAGCAGTACTTC
j_call: TRBJ2-7
d_call: -
clone_size: once
v_call: TRBV21-1

cdr3_aa: CASSRDRGGQNTEAFF
cdr3_nt: TGCGCCAGCAGCCGGGACAGGGGGGGGCAGAACACTGAAGCTTTCTTT
j_call: TRBJ1-1
d_call: TRBD1
clone_size: -
v_call: TRBV4-1

cdr3_aa: CASSSRGGLALHQETQYF
cdr3_nt: TGTGCCAGCAGTTCCCGGGGGGGACTCGCCCTACATCAAGAGACCCAGTACTTC
j_call: TRBJ2-5
d_call: TRBD2
clone_size: -
v_call: TRBV11-1

cdr3_aa: CATSRGSSGRGEQFF
cdr3_nt: TGTGCCACCAGCAGAGGGTCTAGCGGGAGGGGGGAGCAGTTCTTC
j_call: TRBJ2-1
d_call: TRBD2
clone_size: -
v_call: TRBV15

cdr3_aa: CASSLEQGNSPLHF
cdr3_nt: TGTGCCAGCAGCTTGGAACAGGGAAATTCACCCCTCCACTTT
j_call: TRBJ1-6
d_call: -
clone_size: -
v_call: TRBV5-6

cdr3_aa: CASSLSDPQGRREQYF
cdr3_nt: TGTGCCAGCAGCTTATCCGACCCACAGGGGAGGCGCGAGCAGTACTTC
j_call: TRBJ2-7
d_call: -
clone_size: -
v_call: TRBV5-4

cdr3_aa: CASTGTSFYNEQFF
cdr3_nt: TGTGCCAGTACCGGGACTAGCTTTTACAATGAGCAGTTCTTC
j_call: TRBJ2-1
d_call: TRBD2
clone_size: -
v_call: TRBV6-1

cdr3_aa: CASSRTGPWETQYF
cdr3_nt: TGTGCCAGCAGCAGGACAGGGCCCTGGGAGACCCAGTACTTC
j_call: TRBJ2-5
d_call: TRBD1
clone_size: -
v_call: TRBV7-2

cdr3_aa: CASSYDRTGGFGYTF
cdr3_nt: TGTGCCAGCAGTTACGATAGGACAGGGGGCTTTGGCTACACCTTC
j_call: TRBJ1-2
d_call: TRBD1
clone_size: -
v_call: TRBV6-5

cdr3_aa: CSVGQRTEAFF
cdr3_nt: TGCAGCGTTGGACAGCGAACAGAAGCTTTCTTT
j_call: TRBJ1-1
d_call: -
clone_size: -
v_call: TRBV29-1

cdr3_aa: CASSATSEIGELFF
cdr3_nt: TGTGCCAGCAGCGCCACTAGCGAGATCGGGGAGCTGTTTTTT
j_call: TRBJ2-2
d_call: TRBD2
clone_size: -
v_call: TRBV9

cdr3_aa: CASSSGTATDTQYF
cdr3_nt: TGTGCCAGCAGCTCAGGGACAGCGACAGATACGCAGTATTTT
j_call: TRBJ2-3
d_call: TRBD1
clone_size: -
v_call: TRBV7-3

cdr3_aa: CASNRPNQPQHF
cdr3_nt: TGTGCCAGCAACAGACCCAATCAGCCCCAGCATTTT
j_call: TRBJ1-5
d_call: -
clone_size: -
v_call: TRBV6-5

cdr3_aa: CASGSGTGGVSAAFF
cdr3_nt: TGTGCCAGTGGATCCGGGACAGGGGGCGTTTCAGCGGCTTTCTTT
j_call: TRBJ1-1
d_call: TRBD1
clone_size: few
v_call: TRBV19

cdr3_aa: CASSRSNGQGDEKLFF
cdr3_nt: TGTGCCAGCAGCCGATCTAACGGACAGGGGGACGAAAAACTGTTTTTT
j_call: TRBJ1-4
d_call: TRBD1
clone_size: -
v_call: TRBV28

cdr3_aa: CASSQAGGGGLAKNIQYF
cdr3_nt: TGTGCCAGCAGCCAAGCTGGGGGAGGGGGATTAGCCAAAAACATTCAGTACTTC
j_call: TRBJ2-4
d_call: -
clone_size: once
v_call: TRBV4-2

cdr3_aa: CASSRLADTYNEQFF
cdr3_nt: TGTGCCAGCAGTCGGCTAGCGGACACCTACAATGAGCAGTTCTTC
j_call: TRBJ2-1
d_call: TRBD2
clone_size: -
v_call: TRBV9

cdr3_aa: CASSFGTSTDTQYF
cdr3_nt: TGTGCCAGCAGCTTCGGGACTTCCACAGATACGCAGTATTTT
j_call: TRBJ2-3
d_call: -
clone_size: -
v_call: TRBV11-2

cdr3_aa: CASSLSGGPYEQYF
cdr3_nt: TGTGCCAGCAGCTTATCGGGGGGCCCCTACGAGCAGTACTTC
j_call: TRBJ2-7
d_call: -
clone_size: -
v_call: TRBV11-3

cdr3_aa: CASSPDRVLSPLHF
cdr3_nt: TGTGCCAGCAGCCCTGACAGGGTCCTTTCACCCCTCCACTTT
j_call: TRBJ1-6
d_call: TRBD1
clone_size: -
v_call: TRBV9